The present entry profiles one T cell receptor beta chain with its context. The data belong to a study of blood T cell repertoires in COVID-19. Overall study context: Acute and convalescent COVID-19 samples came from the United States, Italy and Spain. From T cells, B-cell-depleted T cells, or PBMCs came the material, which was cDNA or gDNA.

The CDR3 is 17 residues long. Germline V gives CDR1 MDHEN, CDR2 SYDVKM. Trimming shortened V by 7 bases and J by 0 bases, and 16 bases separated the two germline ends. Authors' processing steps: Estimates of nucleated cell counts were drawn from the amplification of reference gene primers. Some clones are missing from TCRdb's copy, which holds only in-frame ones; the method was immunoSEQ multiplex PCR. V and J calls and clone size are copied from that table; D and trimming were computed from the DNA. The sample yields just under 55,000 clones, about four fifths seen once. The sample consisted of peripheral blood. The V and J genes are TRBV28 and TRBJ2-6; D may be TRBD1 (6 bases). The receptor's source is a woman aged 55-69 years with acute or convalescent COVID-19. This CDR3 is CASTTEQGASGANVLTF. The DNA for the CDR3 is TGTGCCAGCACCACGGAACAGGGAGCCTCTGGGGCCAACGTCCTGACTTTC. The entire variable domain, with the rest obtained from reference TRBV28 and TRBJ2-6, is as follows: DVKVTQSSRYLVKRTGEKVFLECVQDMDHENMFWYRQDPGLGLRLIYFSYDVKMKEKGDIPEGYSVSREKKERFSLILESASTNQTSMYLCASTTEQGASGANVLTFGAGSRLTVL.